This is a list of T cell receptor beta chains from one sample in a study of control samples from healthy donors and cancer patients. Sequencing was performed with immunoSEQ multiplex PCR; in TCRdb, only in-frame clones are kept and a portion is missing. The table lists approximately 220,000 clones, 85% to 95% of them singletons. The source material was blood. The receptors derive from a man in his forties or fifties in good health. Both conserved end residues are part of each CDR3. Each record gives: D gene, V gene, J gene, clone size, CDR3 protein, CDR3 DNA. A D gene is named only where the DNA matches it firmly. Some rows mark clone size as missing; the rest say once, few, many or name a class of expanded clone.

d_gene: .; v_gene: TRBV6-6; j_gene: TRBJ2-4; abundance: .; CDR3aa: CASSQTSTKNIQYF; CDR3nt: TGTGCCAGCAGTCAAACTAGTACCAAAAACATTCAGTACTTC
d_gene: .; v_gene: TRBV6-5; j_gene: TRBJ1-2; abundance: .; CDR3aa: CASGGDSRGYTF; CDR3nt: TGTGCCAGCGGCGGTGATTCCCGTGGCTACACCTTC
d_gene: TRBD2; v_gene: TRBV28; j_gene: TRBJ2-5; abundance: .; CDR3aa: CASSPRLAGEETQYF; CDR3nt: TGTGCCAGCAGCCCACGACTAGCGGGGGAAGAGACCCAGTACTTC
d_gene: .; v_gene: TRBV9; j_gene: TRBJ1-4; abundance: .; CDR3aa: CASSPRGGTNEKLFF; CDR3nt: TGTGCCAGCAGCCCGCGGGGGGGTACTAATGAAAAACTGTTTTTT
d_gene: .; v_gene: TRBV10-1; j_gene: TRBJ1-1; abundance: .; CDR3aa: CASSERGLNTEAFF; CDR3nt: TGCGCCAGCAGTGAGCGGGGGCTGAACACTGAAGCTTTCTTT
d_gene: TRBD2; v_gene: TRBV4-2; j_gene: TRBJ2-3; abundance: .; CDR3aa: CASSQGGTGGRDTQYF; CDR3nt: TGTGCCAGCAGCCAAGGTGGGACGGGGGGGCGAGATACGCAGTATTTT
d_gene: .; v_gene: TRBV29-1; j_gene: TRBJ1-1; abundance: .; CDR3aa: CSALGSGYGGTEAFF; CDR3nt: TGCAGCGCCCTCGGGAGCGGATATGGGGGAACTGAAGCTTTCTTT
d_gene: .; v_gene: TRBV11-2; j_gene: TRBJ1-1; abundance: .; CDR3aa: CASSLGVRVTEAFF; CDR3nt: TGTGCCAGCAGCTTAGGGGTCAGGGTCACTGAAGCTTTCTTT
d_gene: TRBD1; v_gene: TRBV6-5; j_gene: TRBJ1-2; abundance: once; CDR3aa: CASSYATGGYGYTF; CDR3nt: TGTGCCAGCAGTTACGCCACAGGGGGATATGGCTACACCTTC
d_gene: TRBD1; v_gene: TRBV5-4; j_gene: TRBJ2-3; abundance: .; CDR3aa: CASSLLWTGGDTDTQYF; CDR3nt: TGTGCCAGCAGCCTCCTATGGACAGGGGGAGACACAGATACGCAGTATTTT
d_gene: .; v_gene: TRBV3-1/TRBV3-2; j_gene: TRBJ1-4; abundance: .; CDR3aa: CASSQGLQGFEKLFF; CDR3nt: TGTGCCAGCAGCCAAGGGCTCCAGGGTTTTGAAAAACTGTTTTTT
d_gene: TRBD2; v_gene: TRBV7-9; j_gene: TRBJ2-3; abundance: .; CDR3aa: CASSRSGGAQYF; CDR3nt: TGTGCCAGCAGCCGCTCGGGGGGGGCGCAGTATTTT
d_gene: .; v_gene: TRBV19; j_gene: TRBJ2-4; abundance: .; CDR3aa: CASSISGGQGDIQYF; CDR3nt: TGTGCCAGTAGTATCTCAGGGGGGCAGGGAGACATTCAGTACTTC
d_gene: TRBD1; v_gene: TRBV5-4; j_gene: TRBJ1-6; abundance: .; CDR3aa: CASSRTGTGNSPLHF; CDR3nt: TGTGCCAGCAGCAGAACCGGGACAGGGAATTCACCCCTCCACTTT
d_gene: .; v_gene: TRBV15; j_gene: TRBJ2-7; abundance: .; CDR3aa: CATSRGFSGREQYF; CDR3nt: TGTGCCACCAGCAGAGGGTTTTCCGGGCGGGAGCAGTACTTC
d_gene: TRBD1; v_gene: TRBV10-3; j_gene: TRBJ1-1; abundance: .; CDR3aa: CAISDRTQTGPNTEAFF; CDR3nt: TGTGCCATCAGTGATCGAACTCAGACAGGGCCGAACACTGAAGCTTTCTTT
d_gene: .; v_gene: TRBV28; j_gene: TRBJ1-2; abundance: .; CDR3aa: CASRTRDVNGYTF; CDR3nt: TGTGCCAGCAGGACACGGGACGTAAATGGCTACACCTTC
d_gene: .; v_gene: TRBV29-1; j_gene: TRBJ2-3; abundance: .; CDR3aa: CSVEENGGTQYF; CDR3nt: TGCAGCGTTGAAGAGAACGGCGGTACGCAGTATTTT
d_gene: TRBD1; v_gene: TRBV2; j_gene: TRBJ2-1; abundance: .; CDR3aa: CASSSRGTGNEQFF; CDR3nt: TGTGCCAGCAGCTCAAGGGGGACAGGCAATGAGCAGTTCTTC
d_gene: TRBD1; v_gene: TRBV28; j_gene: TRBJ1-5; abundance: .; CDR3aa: CASSSGTVNQPQHF; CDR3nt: TGTGCCAGCAGTTCCGGGACAGTTAATCAGCCCCAGCATTTT
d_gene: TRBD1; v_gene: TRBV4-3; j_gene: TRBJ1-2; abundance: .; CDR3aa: CASSQVGTGPIYGYTF; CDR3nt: TGCGCCAGCAGCCAAGTCGGGACAGGGCCGATCTATGGCTACACCTTC
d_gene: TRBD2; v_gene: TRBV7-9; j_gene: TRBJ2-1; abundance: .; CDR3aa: CASSLDSGGPNEQFF; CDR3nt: TGTGCCAGCAGCTTAGATAGCGGGGGCCCCAATGAGCAGTTCTTC
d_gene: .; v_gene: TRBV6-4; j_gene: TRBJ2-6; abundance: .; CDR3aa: CASSDLSDSSSGANVLTF; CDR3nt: TGTGCCAGCAGTGATCTCAGTGACAGCAGCTCTGGGGCCAACGTCCTGACTTTC
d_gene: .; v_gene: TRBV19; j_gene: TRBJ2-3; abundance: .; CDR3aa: CASSNRALDTQYF; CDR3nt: TGTGCCAGTAGTAACAGAGCCTTGGATACGCAGTATTTT
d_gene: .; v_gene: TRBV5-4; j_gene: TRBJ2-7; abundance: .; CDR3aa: CASSLGRGGGPSYEQYF; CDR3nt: TGTGCCAGCAGCTTAGGGAGAGGAGGGGGGCCCTCCTACGAGCAGTACTTC
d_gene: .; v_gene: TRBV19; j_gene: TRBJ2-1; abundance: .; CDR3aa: CASSISAQALPEQFF; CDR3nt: .
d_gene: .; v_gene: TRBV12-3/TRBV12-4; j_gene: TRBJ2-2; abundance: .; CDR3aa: CAGGVPNTGELFF; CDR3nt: TGTGCCGGAGGGGTCCCAAACACCGGGGAGCTGTTTTTT
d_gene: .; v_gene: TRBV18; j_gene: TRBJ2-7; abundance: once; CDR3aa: CASSPDRTDYEQYF; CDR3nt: TGTGCCAGCTCACCAGATCGCACCGATTACGAGCAGTACTTC
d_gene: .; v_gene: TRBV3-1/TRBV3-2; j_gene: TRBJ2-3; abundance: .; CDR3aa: CASSLTDTQYF; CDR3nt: TGTGCCAGCAGCCTCACAGATACGCAGTATTTT
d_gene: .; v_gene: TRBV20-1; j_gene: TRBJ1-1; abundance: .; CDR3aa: CSVSGGFEAFF; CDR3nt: TGCAGTGTAAGTGGGGGATTTGAAGCTTTCTTT
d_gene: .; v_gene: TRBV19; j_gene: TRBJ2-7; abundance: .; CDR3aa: CASSTLDSLDEQYF; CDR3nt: TGTGCCAGTAGTACCCTGGACAGCTTGGACGAGCAGTACTTC
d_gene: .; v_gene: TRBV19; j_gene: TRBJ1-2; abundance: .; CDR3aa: CASSIDAVGNYGYTF; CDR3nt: TGTGCCAGTAGTATAGACGCGGTCGGTAACTATGGCTACACCTTC
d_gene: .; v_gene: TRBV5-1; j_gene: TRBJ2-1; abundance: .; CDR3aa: CASSLEGGVYSYNEQFF; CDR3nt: TGCGCCAGCAGCTTGGAGGGGGGCGTTTACTCCTACAATGAGCAGTTCTTC
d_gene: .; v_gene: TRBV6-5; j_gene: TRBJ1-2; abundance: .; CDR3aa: CASSYSNSGSNYGYTF; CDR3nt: TGTGCCAGCAGTTACTCTAACTCTGGGTCTAACTATGGCTACACCTTC
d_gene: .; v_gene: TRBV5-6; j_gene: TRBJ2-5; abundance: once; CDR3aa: CASSLAEETQYF; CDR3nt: TGTGCCAGCAGCTTGGCCGAAGAGACCCAGTACTTC
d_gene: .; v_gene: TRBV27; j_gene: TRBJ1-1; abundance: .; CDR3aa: CASSSTGKVTEAFF; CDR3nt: TGTGCCAGCAGTTCGACAGGTAAAGTCACTGAAGCTTTCTTT
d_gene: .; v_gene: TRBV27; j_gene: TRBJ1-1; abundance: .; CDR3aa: CASNLQGSNTEAFF; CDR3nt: TGTGCCAGCAACCTTCAGGGGTCGAACACTGAAGCTTTCTTT
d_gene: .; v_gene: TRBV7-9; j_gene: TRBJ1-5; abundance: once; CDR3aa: CASSSSTQTQHF; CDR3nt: TGTGCCAGCAGCTCCTCTACACAGACCCAGCATTTT
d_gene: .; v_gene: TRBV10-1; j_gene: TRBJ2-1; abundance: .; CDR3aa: CASSRSSGYNEQFF; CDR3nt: TGCGCCAGCAGCCGCTCGAGTGGGTACAATGAGCAGTTCTTC
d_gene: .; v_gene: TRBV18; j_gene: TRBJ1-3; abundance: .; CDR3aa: CASSPLGAAGNSGNTIYF; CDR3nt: TGTGCCAGCTCACCCCTCGGGGCAGCCGGAAACTCTGGAAACACCATATATTTT
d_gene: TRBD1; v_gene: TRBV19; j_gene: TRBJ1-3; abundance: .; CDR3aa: CASSGQVRDSGNTIYF; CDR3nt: TGTGCCAGTAGTGGACAGGTCCGAGACTCTGGAAACACCATATATTTT
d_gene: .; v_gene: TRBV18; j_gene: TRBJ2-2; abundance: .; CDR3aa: CASSPNWEITGELFF; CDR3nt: TGTGCCAGCTCACCTAATTGGGAGATCACCGGGGAGCTGTTTTTT
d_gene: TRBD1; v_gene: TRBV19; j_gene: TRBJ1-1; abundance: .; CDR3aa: CASSIDGTVRRAFF; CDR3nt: TGTGCCAGTAGTATAGACGGGACAGTCCGACGGGCTTTCTTT
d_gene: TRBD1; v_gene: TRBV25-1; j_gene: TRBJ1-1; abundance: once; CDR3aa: CASSVGGTGGTEAFF; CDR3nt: TGTGCCAGCAGTGTAGGGGGGACAGGGGGGACTGAAGCTTTCTTT
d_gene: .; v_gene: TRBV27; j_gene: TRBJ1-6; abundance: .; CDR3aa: CASSLSQLYNSPLHF; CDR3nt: TGTGCCAGCAGTTTAAGTCAGCTTTATAATTCACCCCTCCACTTT
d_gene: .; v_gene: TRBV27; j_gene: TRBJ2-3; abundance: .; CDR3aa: CASREIGGGQDTQYF; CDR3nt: TGTGCCAGCAGAGAAATAGGGGGGGGGCAAGATACGCAGTATTTT
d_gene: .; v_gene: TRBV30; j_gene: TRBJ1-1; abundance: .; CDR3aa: CAWRRTVNTEAFF; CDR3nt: TGTGCCTGGAGAAGGACAGTCAACACTGAAGCTTTCTTT
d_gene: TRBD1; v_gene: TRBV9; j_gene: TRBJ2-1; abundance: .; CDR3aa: CASSVFPPGQGHEQFF; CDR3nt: TGTGCCAGCAGCGTATTCCCTCCAGGACAGGGTCATGAGCAGTTCTTC
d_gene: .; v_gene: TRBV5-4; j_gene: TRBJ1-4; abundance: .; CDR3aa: CASRLTSPKTTNEKLFF; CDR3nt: TGTGCCAGCAGATTGACCAGCCCTAAGACGACTAATGAAAAACTGTTTTTT
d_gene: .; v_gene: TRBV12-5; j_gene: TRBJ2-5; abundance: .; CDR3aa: CASAPSGQETQYF; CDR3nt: TGTGCTAGTGCCCCCAGCGGGCAAGAGACCCAGTACTTC
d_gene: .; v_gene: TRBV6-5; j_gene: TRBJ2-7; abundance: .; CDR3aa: CASGRQTSYEQYF; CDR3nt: TGTGCCAGCGGCAGACAGACTTCCTACGAGCAGTACTTC
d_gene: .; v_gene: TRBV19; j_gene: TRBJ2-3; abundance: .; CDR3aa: CASNPAGMIDTQYF; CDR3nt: TGTGCCAGTAATCCGGCGGGGATGATAGATACGCAGTATTTT
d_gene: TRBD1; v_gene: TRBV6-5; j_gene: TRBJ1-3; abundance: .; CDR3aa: CASSYSWTGLNTIYF; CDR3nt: TGTGCCAGCAGTTACTCTTGGACAGGGCTGAACACCATATATTTT
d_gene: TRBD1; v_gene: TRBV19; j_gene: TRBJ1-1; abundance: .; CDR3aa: CASSTDQGGTEAFF; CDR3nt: TGTGCCAGTAGTACGGACCAGGGGGGCACTGAAGCTTTCTTT
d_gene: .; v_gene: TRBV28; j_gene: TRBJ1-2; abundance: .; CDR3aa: CASSLRAGYTF; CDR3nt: TGTGCCAGCAGTTTAAGGGCAGGCTACACCTTC
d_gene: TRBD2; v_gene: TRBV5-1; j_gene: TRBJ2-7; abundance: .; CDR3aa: CASSFTSGGYEQYF; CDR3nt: TGCGCCAGCAGCTTCACTAGCGGGGGCTACGAGCAGTACTTC
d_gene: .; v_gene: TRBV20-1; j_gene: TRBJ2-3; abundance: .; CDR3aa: CSAYFTDTQYF; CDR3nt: TGCAGTGCCTATTTCACAGATACGCAGTATTTT
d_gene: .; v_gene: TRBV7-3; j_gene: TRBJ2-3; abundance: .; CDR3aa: CASSLMPGAVDTQYF; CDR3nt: TGTGCCAGCAGCTTAATGCCGGGGGCGGTGGATACGCAGTATTTT
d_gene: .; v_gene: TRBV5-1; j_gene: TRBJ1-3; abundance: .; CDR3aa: CASSLDRLANPSSGNTIYF; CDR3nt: TGCGCCAGCAGCTTGGACAGGCTGGCCAACCCATCCTCTGGAAACACCATATATTTT
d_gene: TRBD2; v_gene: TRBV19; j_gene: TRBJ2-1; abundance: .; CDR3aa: CASSPLTSGGTNEQFF; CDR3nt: TGTGCCAGTAGTCCCCTGACTAGCGGGGGGACCAATGAGCAGTTCTTC